A selection of T cell receptor beta chains follows, all from one sample in a study of blood T cell repertoires in COVID-19. Using immunoSEQ multiplex PCR, the repertoire was profiled, and TCRdb retains in-frame clones only, with some absent. The table lists 100,000 to 150,000 clones, almost 85% of them singletons, with 1.4% in the top ten. The sequencing input was peripheral blood. The receptors were sampled from a man aged 55 to 70 with acute or convalescent COVID-19. Both conserved end residues are part of each CDR3. The order of the fields is clone size, D gene, J gene, V gene, CDR3 DNA, CDR3 protein. The D gene is left open where the match is weak. Expanded clones get a size class; other rows say once, few or many, or leave the size out.

clone_size: -
d_call: -
j_call: TRBJ2-1
v_call: TRBV4-2
cdr3_nt: TGTGCCAGCAGCCATGTTACAGCATATGAGCAGTTCTTC
cdr3_aa: CASSHVTAYEQFF

clone_size: once
d_call: -
j_call: TRBJ2-2
v_call: TRBV5-6
cdr3_nt: TGTGCCAGCAGCTTGGCCCCAGGGACGAACACCGGGGAGCTGTTTTTT
cdr3_aa: CASSLAPGTNTGELFF

clone_size: -
d_call: TRBD1
j_call: TRBJ1-3
v_call: TRBV11-2
cdr3_nt: TGTGCCAGCAGCGGACAGGGGGCTGCTGGAAACACCATATATTTT
cdr3_aa: CASSGQGAAGNTIYF

clone_size: -
d_call: -
j_call: TRBJ2-3
v_call: TRBV19
cdr3_nt: TGTGCCAGTAGTACGGGACAAGGCATAGATACGCAGTATTTT
cdr3_aa: CASSTGQGIDTQYF

clone_size: -
d_call: TRBD1
j_call: TRBJ1-1
v_call: TRBV3-1/TRBV3-2
cdr3_nt: TGTGCCAGCAGCCACTGGGACAGGGGTTCTGAAGCTTTCTTT
cdr3_aa: CASSHWDRGSEAFF

clone_size: -
d_call: -
j_call: TRBJ1-2
v_call: TRBV6-6
cdr3_nt: TGTGCCAGCAGTTACGTAACTCAGGGAGGTGGCTACACCTTC
cdr3_aa: CASSYVTQGGGYTF

clone_size: -
d_call: TRBD2
j_call: TRBJ2-5
v_call: TRBV19
cdr3_nt: TGTGCCAGTCAACAGACCCCCCGGGAGGGAGAGACCCAGTACTTC
cdr3_aa: CASQQTPREGETQYF

clone_size: -
d_call: TRBD1
j_call: TRBJ2-6
v_call: TRBV18
cdr3_nt: TGTGCCAGCTCACCTAGACAGGGGACCCGCTCTGGGGCCAACGTCCTGACTTTC
cdr3_aa: CASSPRQGTRSGANVLTF

clone_size: -
d_call: TRBD1
j_call: TRBJ2-1
v_call: TRBV6-1
cdr3_nt: TGTGCCAGCAGTGACCGGGACAGGGACAATGAGCAGTTCTTC
cdr3_aa: CASSDRDRDNEQFF

clone_size: -
d_call: -
j_call: TRBJ1-2
v_call: TRBV10-3
cdr3_nt: TGTGCCATCAGTGACCAAACAGGGTTCGATGGCTACACCTTC
cdr3_aa: CAISDQTGFDGYTF

clone_size: -
d_call: -
j_call: TRBJ2-5
v_call: TRBV15
cdr3_nt: TGTGCCACCAGCAGAGATCGGGGGGCCTCTTGGGCCCAGTACTTC
cdr3_aa: CATSRDRGASWAQYF

clone_size: once
d_call: -
j_call: TRBJ1-4
v_call: TRBV4-1
cdr3_nt: TGCGCCAGCAGCCAAATTCGTCGGGAAAAACTGTTTTTT
cdr3_aa: CASSQIRREKLFF

clone_size: -
d_call: -
j_call: TRBJ2-1
v_call: TRBV19
cdr3_nt: TGTGCCAGTAGTAGAGCATTCTCCTACAATGAGCAGTTCTTC
cdr3_aa: CASSRAFSYNEQFF

clone_size: -
d_call: TRBD2
j_call: TRBJ2-3
v_call: TRBV5-1
cdr3_nt: TGCGCCAGCGGCTGGACTAGCGGGAGTAGTGATACGCAGTATTTT
cdr3_aa: CASGWTSGSSDTQYF

clone_size: -
d_call: TRBD2
j_call: TRBJ2-2
v_call: TRBV4-2
cdr3_nt: TGTGCCAGCAGCCTGACTAGCGCCTCCACCGGGGAGCTGTTTTTT
cdr3_aa: CASSLTSASTGELFF

clone_size: -
d_call: TRBD1
j_call: TRBJ2-7
v_call: TRBV27
cdr3_nt: TGTGCCAGCAGTTTCAGTGTGGGGGACAGCTCCTACGAGCAGTACTTC
cdr3_aa: CASSFSVGDSSYEQYF

clone_size: -
d_call: TRBD1
j_call: TRBJ2-6
v_call: TRBV27
cdr3_nt: TGTGCCAGCAGACTAAGGGGGCCTGGGGCCAACGTCCTGACTTTC
cdr3_aa: CASRLRGPGANVLTF

clone_size: once
d_call: -
j_call: TRBJ2-3
v_call: TRBV5-1
cdr3_nt: TGCGCCAGCAGCTTGGAAGGGACTAGCACAGATACGCAGTATTTT
cdr3_aa: CASSLEGTSTDTQYF

clone_size: once
d_call: -
j_call: TRBJ2-7
v_call: TRBV11-1
cdr3_nt: TGTGCCAGCACATCAGCGAACGAGCAGTACTTC
cdr3_aa: CASTSANEQYF

clone_size: -
d_call: -
j_call: TRBJ2-2
v_call: TRBV7-6
cdr3_nt: TGTGCCAGCAGGCAAGCAGGGCTCCACACCGGGGAGCTGTTTTTT
cdr3_aa: CASRQAGLHTGELFF

clone_size: -
d_call: -
j_call: TRBJ1-1
v_call: TRBV18
cdr3_nt: TGTGCCAGCTCCTTTTCGCATCCTGGCACCGTGAACACTGAAGCTTTCTTT
cdr3_aa: CASSFSHPGTVNTEAFF

clone_size: -
d_call: -
j_call: TRBJ2-7
v_call: TRBV5-6
cdr3_nt: TGTGCCAGCAGCCTGACAGGCCCCTACGAGCAGTACTTC
cdr3_aa: CASSLTGPYEQYF

clone_size: -
d_call: -
j_call: TRBJ2-2
v_call: TRBV5-1
cdr3_nt: TGCGCCAGCAGCTACCGGGTGGAGGGCACCGGGGAGCTGTTTTTT
cdr3_aa: CASSYRVEGTGELFF

clone_size: -
d_call: TRBD1
j_call: TRBJ1-1
v_call: TRBV18
cdr3_nt: TGTGCCAGCTCGGACAGGGGATCTCGCACTGAAGCTTTCTTT
cdr3_aa: CASSDRGSRTEAFF

clone_size: once
d_call: TRBD2
j_call: TRBJ2-7
v_call: TRBV27
cdr3_nt: TGTGCCAGCCTGGAACTAGCGAGACCTATAACCTACGAGCAGTACTTC
cdr3_aa: CASLELARPITYEQYF

clone_size: -
d_call: -
j_call: TRBJ2-2
v_call: TRBV10-3
cdr3_nt: TGTGCCATCGGGCCCCCGCGGAACACCGGGGAGCTGTTTTTT
cdr3_aa: CAIGPPRNTGELFF

clone_size: -
d_call: TRBD2
j_call: TRBJ2-1
v_call: TRBV24-1
cdr3_nt: TGTGCCACCAGTGAAGCTAGCGGGGGATCCTACAATGAGCAGTTCTTC
cdr3_aa: CATSEASGGSYNEQFF

clone_size: once
d_call: TRBD1
j_call: TRBJ2-7
v_call: TRBV5-1
cdr3_nt: TGCGCCAGCAGCTTGTTACAGGGGGCGGGTTACGAGCAGTACTTC
cdr3_aa: CASSLLQGAGYEQYF

clone_size: -
d_call: TRBD1
j_call: TRBJ2-7
v_call: TRBV3-1/TRBV3-2
cdr3_nt: TGTGCCAGCAGCTACCTTGGGACAGTAGCTTACGAGCAGTACTTC
cdr3_aa: CASSYLGTVAYEQYF

clone_size: -
d_call: TRBD1
j_call: TRBJ1-1
v_call: TRBV4-2
cdr3_nt: TGTGCCAGCAGCCGAGGACAGGGAGAGAACACTGAAGCTTTCTTT
cdr3_aa: CASSRGQGENTEAFF

clone_size: -
d_call: -
j_call: TRBJ2-3
v_call: TRBV5-1
cdr3_nt: TGCGCCAGCAGCTTGCTTGGTTTTGCGGATACGCAGTATTTT
cdr3_aa: CASSLLGFADTQYF

clone_size: -
d_call: TRBD1
j_call: TRBJ2-5
v_call: TRBV11-2
cdr3_nt: TGTGCCAGCAGGCAAACAGGGGGCGGTGAGACCCAGTACTTC
cdr3_aa: CASRQTGGGETQYF

clone_size: few
d_call: -
j_call: TRBJ2-1
v_call: TRBV7-9
cdr3_nt: TGTGCCAGCAGCTTACCGGGAGCGCCCGACAATGAGCAGTTCTTC
cdr3_aa: CASSLPGAPDNEQFF

clone_size: -
d_call: TRBD1
j_call: TRBJ2-7
v_call: TRBV5-6
cdr3_nt: TGTGCCAGCAGCTTTTTGGGGACAGGGCACTACGAGCAGTACTTC
cdr3_aa: CASSFLGTGHYEQYF

clone_size: -
d_call: -
j_call: TRBJ1-1
v_call: TRBV6-6
cdr3_nt: TGTGCCAGCAGTAACGCAGGGGCCCAGAACACTGAAGCTTTCTTT
cdr3_aa: CASSNAGAQNTEAFF

clone_size: -
d_call: TRBD2
j_call: TRBJ2-7
v_call: TRBV12-5
cdr3_nt: TGTGCTAGTGCCGATAGCGGGAGAGCATACGAGCAGTACTTC
cdr3_aa: CASADSGRAYEQYF

clone_size: -
d_call: TRBD2
j_call: TRBJ2-7
v_call: TRBV6-5
cdr3_nt: TGTGCCATCAATCCGGGACTAGCGGGATACGAGCAGTACTTC
cdr3_aa: CAINPGLAGYEQYF

clone_size: -
d_call: -
j_call: TRBJ2-7
v_call: TRBV11-2
cdr3_nt: TGTGCCAGCAGCCCCCGTTATCGAGCCTACGAGCAGTACTTC
cdr3_aa: CASSPRYRAYEQYF

clone_size: -
d_call: -
j_call: TRBJ2-3
v_call: TRBV5-1
cdr3_nt: TGCGCCAGCAGCTTTTTGACAGTAACGAGCACAGATACGCAGTATTTT
cdr3_aa: CASSFLTVTSTDTQYF

clone_size: -
d_call: -
j_call: TRBJ1-5
v_call: TRBV27
cdr3_nt: TGTGCCAGCAGTTTATCGTCCAGTAGCAATCAGCCCCAGCATTTT
cdr3_aa: CASSLSSSSNQPQHF

clone_size: -
d_call: TRBD1
j_call: TRBJ2-1
v_call: TRBV19
cdr3_nt: TGTGCCAGTATGAGACAGGGCACCTACAATGAGCAGTTCTTC
cdr3_aa: CASMRQGTYNEQFF

clone_size: -
d_call: -
j_call: TRBJ1-2
v_call: TRBV12-3/TRBV12-4
cdr3_nt: TGTGCCAGTCGTCAAGGGGCTCGCGGCTACACCTTC
cdr3_aa: CASRQGARGYTF

clone_size: -
d_call: TRBD2
j_call: TRBJ2-5
v_call: TRBV6-4
cdr3_nt: TGTGCCAGCAGCCTAGCGGGAGGAGAGACCCAGTACTTC
cdr3_aa: CASSLAGGETQYF

clone_size: -
d_call: -
j_call: TRBJ2-5
v_call: TRBV11-2
cdr3_nt: TGTGCCAGCAGCTTACGGAGCGAGACCCAGTACTTC
cdr3_aa: CASSLRSETQYF

clone_size: once
d_call: -
j_call: TRBJ1-5
v_call: TRBV9
cdr3_nt: TGTGCCAGCAGCACCGGGACTGCGGGCAATCAGCCCCAGCATTTT
cdr3_aa: CASSTGTAGNQPQHF